This T cell receptor (beta chain) was sequenced during a study of shared clonotypes between healthy human individuals (dated by TCRdb to the early 2020s). Some background on the complete study: A few men and a couple of women, aged 18 to 49 years, made up the cohort. Blood TCR repertoires of five healthy adults were deeply sequenced to estimate repertoire size and the extent of clonotype sharing between individuals. Leukapheresis yielded between about 0.94 and 8.9 billion PBMCs per donor. To increase sequencing depth and limit assay-specific biases, different laboratories used diverse techniques to prepare libraries and sequence TCR repertoires.

Using the deep immunoSEQ assay, TCR CDR3 regions were amplified from genomic DNA by multiplex PCR. For each cell subset, the extracted genomic DNA was distributed evenly across all wells of several immunoSEQ 96-well plates, and each plate served as one replicate. For unsorted PBMC, about 300 ng of genomic DNA, equivalent to about 30,000 T cell genomes, went into each replicate PCR. Genomic DNA from unsorted PBMC was sequenced over ten immunoSEQ deep assay plates. The purified libraries were quantified using a Qubit 3.0 fluorometer, sized with a Bioanalyzer 2100, and then quantified again using the KAPA Library Quantification kit. Each immunoSEQ 96-well plate was sequenced on its own single-read 150-cycle Illumina NextSeq 550 flow cell. The study's processing was this. The immunoSEQ output contained only junctional sequences without quality scores, so filtering could not match that applied to full-length reads. Sequences were annotated with PyIR, a Python wrapper for IgBLAST v1.9, using IMGT germline references to assign V/J genes and CDR3. Reads with weak V/J assignments (E-value above 1e-6), missing CDR3, stop codons, out-of-frame junctions, or ambiguous translated residues were removed. V3J clonotypes were defined as sequences sharing an identical inferred V gene, J gene, and CDR3 amino acid sequence. The percentage overlap between two repertoires was calculated by dividing the number of shared unique clonotypes by the size of the smaller repertoire. Repertoire richness was assessed with RTK rarefaction, the Chao1 estimator, and Recon v2.1 estimates of unobserved clonotypes. In TCRdb, the immuneACCESS table is reduced to in-frame sequences with V and J assigned. These tables do not hold every clone; where another copy was compared, an unresolved V gene accounts for under half, and the others remain unexplained. That table gives V, J and clone size, and the DNA gave D and trimming. The sample data list about 470,000 clones, and more than 75% of these were observed just once. Roughly 13% of the sample lies in the top ten.

A note on this clone: What antigen it recognizes has not been identified. Per-nucleotide qualities are absent, and no much larger clonotype sits a single base away.

General study outcomes and caveats: Based on pairwise subsampling, the degree of clonotype sharing among donors was expected to be affected by sequencing depth. Sampling was limited to blood, and TCR repertoires in tissue likely differ from TCR repertoires in blood. Because the study included a small number of donors, the genetic and exposure-history diversity represented was limited.

Donors were healthy HIV-negative adults with no recently reported acute infections or vaccinations. Only Caucasian adults living in Nashville, Tennessee, USA were represented among the donors. For unsorted samples, 85 million to 100 million PBMCs were counted, and genomic DNA was extracted using the QIAamp DNA Blood Mini kit. Blood was obtained by leukapheresis, after which PBMCs were separated by Ficoll-Histopaque density gradient centrifugation and cryopreserved in liquid nitrogen vapor phase. The CDR3 holds 18 amino acids from the cysteine to the phenylalanine. Just CDR3 DNA is preserved here, 54 bases in frame from base 1. The V and J ends are trimmed by 6 bases and 3 bases, leaving 25 bases between them. CDR1 and CDR2, per the germline V gene, are MDHEN and SYDVKM.

The specimen sequenced was PBMCs. The V and J segments used are TRBV28 and TRBJ2-3; TRBD2 is perhaps the D gene, given 6 matching bases. The TCR was taken from a woman in her forties in good health. Some clones in this sample may be carry-over from other donors' samples. The CDR3 region has the sequence CASSYVSGRDRATDTQYF. The nucleotide sequence reads TGTGCCAGCAGCTACGTGAGCGGGCGGGATAGAGCGACAGATACGCAGTATTTT.